The 29 T cell receptor beta chains below all came from one sample that was sequenced in a study of T cells in localized non-small cell lung cancer. The data were produced by immunoSEQ multiplex PCR, yet TCRdb's version contains in-frame clones alone and is incomplete. The sample records tens of thousands of clones, roughly 86% being singletons. Material: peripheral blood, obtained before any cancer treatment. These TCRs come from a man between 40 and 69 years old with stage I squamous cell lung carcinoma.

The V gene is TRBV5-4, the J gene TRBJ1-3; possible D gene TRBD1, 6 bases. Deletions cut 4 bases from V and 0 bases from J, with 14 bases between. The germline CDR1 and CDR2 sequences are SGHNT and YYREEE (reference sequence). This CDR3 spans 16 amino acids. CDR3 in DNA: TGTGCCAGCAGCATTTCCCAGGGGAACTCTGGAAACACCATATATTTT. It encodes CASSISQGNSGNTIYF.

This rearrangement joins TRBV7-2 to TRBJ2-1, with D unclear. Trimming removed 0 bases from V and 4 bases from J, with 1 base in between. The CDR3 is 12 amino acids. Germline loops: CDR1 SGHTA, CDR2 FQGNSA. In DNA form, the CDR3 reads TGTGCCAGCAGCTTAGCTTACAATGAGCAGTTCTTC. This gives the protein CASSLAYNEQFF.

The chain recombines TRBV28 with TRBJ1-2; D not certain. This CDR3 contains 14 residues. Germline CDR1 is MDHEN and CDR2 is SYDVKM. V was shortened by 4 bases and J by 8 bases, with 17 bases between the two germline ends. In nucleotides, the CDR3 is TGTGCCAGCAGTTCCCCCGGGAAGAAGGGCGGCTACACCTTC. The encoded protein is CASSSPGKKGGYTF.

The CDR3 DNA reads TGTGCCAGCAGCGCGGATTTCTCTGGGGCCAACGTCCTGACTTTC. Its translation: CASSADFSGANVLTF. This chain connects TRBV11-2 to TRBJ2-6; D is unclear. The CDR3 has 15 amino acids. Germline lookup yields CDR1 SGHAT and CDR2 FQNNGV. Trimming pared 5 bases from V and 0 bases from J, leaving 8 bases between.

This clone is a singleton in its sample. The chain uses TRBV7-9 and TRBJ1-5, with 7 bases that match TRBD1. Trimming removed 5 bases from V and 3 bases from J; junction bases left unmatched: 4. The CDR3 consists of 14 residues. Germline CDR1 reads SEHNR; CDR2 reads FQNEAQ (reference sequence). The CDR3 region has the DNA TGTGCCAGCAGCCAGACAGGGAACAATCAGCCCCAGCATTTT. This gives the protein CASSQTGNNQPQHF.

The sample holds one count of this clone. J is TRBJ1-1 and V is TRBV5-4, with unresolved D. The germline V gene encodes CDR1 SGHNT and CDR2 YYREEE (reference sequence). This CDR3 region has 14 residues. Trimming shortened V by 0 bases and J by 1 base, and 7 bases separated the two germline ends. CDR3 sequence reads: CASSLEATNTEAFF. In nucleotides, the CDR3 is TGTGCCAGCAGCTTGGAGGCGACGAACACTGAAGCTTTCTTT.

The rearrangement links TRBV20-1 to TRBJ2-3; D may correspond to TRBD1 or TRBD2 (5 bases each). The CDR3 runs to 11 residues. V lost 3 bases and J lost 10, with 11 bases in between. The germline V gene encodes CDR1 DFQATT and CDR2 SNEGSKA (reference sequence). CDR3 sequence (DNA): TGCAGTGCTAGTCCGGGGCCTGCGCAGTATTTT. Residues: CSASPGPAQYF.

The chain employs TRBV19 and TRBJ2-5; 16 bases fit TRBD2. The CDR3 loop spans 15 amino acids. The V gene's germline CDR1 is LNHDA and CDR2 SQIVND (reference sequence). V shed 3 bases, J shed 9 bases, and the junction held 4 bases outside the gene matches. The CDR3 nucleotides read TGTGCCAGTAGTATGGGACTAGCGGGGGGGGTTGCCCAGTACTTC. This codes for CASSMGLAGGVAQYF.

The chain recombines TRBV15 with TRBJ1-2; TRBD1 is a possible D gene (5 bases). This CDR3 has 17 amino acids. Trimming shortened V by 6 bases and J by 1 base, and 21 bases separated the two germline ends. Germline V gives CDR1 LNHNV, CDR2 YYDKDF (reference sequence). The CDR3 DNA follows: TGTGCCACCAGTGGACGAGGGGCAGGGCAATTTAACTATGGCTACACCTTC. Residues: CATSGRGAGQFNYGYTF.

The rearrangement links TRBV5-4 to TRBJ2-5; the match to TRBD1 covers 12 bases. This CDR3 is 16 amino acids long. The germline CDR1 and CDR2 sequences are SGHNT and YYREEE (reference sequence). The V segment lost 4 bases and the J segment 6 bases; nucleotides outside the gene matches: 10. The CDR3: CASSTGTGGGGKTQYF. CDR3 sequence (DNA): TGTGCCAGCAGCACCGGGACAGGGGGCGGGGGAAAGACCCAGTACTTC.

DNA of the CDR3: TGTGCCAGTAGTACCCAGGGTTACACTGAAGCTTTCTTT. Translated, it gives CASSTQGYTEAFF. The chain uses TRBV19 and TRBJ1-1; D may be TRBD1 (5 bases). The CDR3 totals 13 residues. Looked up from germline, CDR1 is LNHDA and CDR2 is SQIVND (reference sequence). V lost 4 bases, J lost 3 bases, and 9 bases lay in between.

The chain uses TRBV5-4 and TRBJ2-2; D tentatively reads TRBD1 or TRBD2 (7 bases each). Trimming stripped 0 bases from V and 6 bases from J, with 18 bases between. CDR1 and CDR2 from the germline V gene are SGHNT and YYREEE (reference sequence). The CDR3 totals 17 residues. DNA for the CDR3: TGTGCCAGCAGCTTGGGCCCAGGGGGGGCGCGTCCCGGGGAGCTGTTTTTT. This gives the protein CASSLGPGGARPGELFF.

This chain joins TRBV5-8 and TRBJ2-7; either TRBD1 or TRBD2 may supply D (5 bases each). V was pared by 1 base and J by 1 base, with 15 bases between. The CDR3 length is 16 residues. Germline values: CDR1 SGHTS, CDR2 YDEGEE. The CDR3 here is CASSLIPGRQSYEQYF. Written as DNA, the CDR3 is TGTGCCAGCAGCTTGATCCCGGGACGCCAATCCTACGAGCAGTACTTC. The whole variable domain, remainder taken from reference TRBV5-8 and TRBJ2-7, is EAGVTQSPTHLIKTRGQQATLRCSPISGHTSVYWYQQALGLGLQFLLWYDEGEERNRGNFPPRFSGRQFPNYSSELNVNALELEDSALYLCASSLIPGRQSYEQYFGPGTRLTVT.

V is TRBV19 and J is TRBJ2-7; perhaps TRBD2 as D (6 bases). Germline CDR1 LNHDA, CDR2 SQIVND (reference sequence). The CDR3 loop spans 16 amino acids. V lost 6 bases and J lost 7, with 25 bases in between. CDR3 region: CASSPGGVRSFGEQYF. CDR3 bases: TGTGCCAGTAGCCCTGGCGGGGTCCGATCCTTTGGGGAGCAGTACTTC.

The V gene is TRBV7-2, the J gene TRBJ1-1; D unresolved. The V end was cut by 1 base, the J end by 1 base, with 10 bases between. The CDR3 loop spans 15 amino acids. Germline CDR1 reads SGHTA; CDR2 reads FQGNSA. Written as DNA, the CDR3 is TGTGCCAGCAGCTTAGATCTTTTTGGGAACACTGAAGCTTTCTTT. This encodes CASSLDLFGNTEAFF.

V gene TRBV4-3 combines with J gene TRBJ2-1; 7 bases match TRBD2. This CDR3 has 14 amino acids. V lost 6 bases, J lost 3 bases, and 5 bases stayed unmatched. CDR1 LGHNA and CDR2 YSLEER come from the germline V gene. The CDR3 DNA reads as TGCGCCAGCAGTTGGGGGGGGAACTACAATGAGCAGTTCTTC. Translating it yields CASSWGGNYNEQFF.

The chain has TRBV5-1 and TRBJ1-2, with 8 bases aligning to TRBD1. Germline-derived CDR1 and CDR2 are SGHRS and YFSETQ. The CDR3 sequence is 15 residues long. Trimming at V came to 4 bases and at J to 4 bases, leaving 9 bases not matched to a gene. The DNA of the CDR3 is TGCGCCAGCAGCGGAACCGGGACAGGCCTCTATGGCTACACCTTC. Protein sequence: CASSGTGTGLYGYTF.

This clone was detected only a few times. The chain employs TRBV7-9 and TRBJ2-1; maybe TRBD1 (6 bases). CDR1 SEHNR and CDR2 FQNEAQ come from the germline V gene (reference sequence). This CDR3 has 15 residues. V lost 2 bases, J lost 5 bases, and 13 bases lay in between. The chain's CDR3 is CASSLRAQGDNEQFF. CDR3 bases: TGTGCCAGCAGCTTAAGAGCACAGGGTGACAATGAGCAGTTCTTC.

The chain has TRBV30 and TRBJ1-1; D perhaps matches TRBD1 (6 bases). Germline V gene sequence: CDR1 GTSNPN, CDR2 SVGIG (reference sequence). Between the trimmed V and J ends, which lost 0 bases and 6 bases, there was a span of 29 bases. The CDR3 contains 19 residues. The chain's CDR3 is CAWSVPTGRGRLSGAEAFF. The CDR3 DNA is TGTGCCTGGAGTGTACCTACAGGCAGGGGACGCCTGAGCGGGGCTGAAGCTTTCTTT.

Written as DNA, the CDR3 is TGTGCCAGCAGTTTCGGGACAGGGGGCCCGGGGGTAAATCAGCCCCAGCATTTT. Translating gives CASSFGTGGPGVNQPQHF. The rearrangement joins TRBV5-6 to TRBJ1-5; 12 nucleotides agree with TRBD1. The CDR3 is 18 amino acids. The germline CDR1 and CDR2 sequences are SGHDT and YYEEEE. Germline trimming cut 5 bases from V and 4 bases from J; bases unmatched to any gene: 13.

This rearrangement joins TRBV10-3 to TRBJ2-1; either TRBD1 or TRBD2 may supply D (7 bases each). Per the germline V gene, CDR1 is ENHRY and CDR2 is SYGVKD. Trimming removed 6 bases from V and 6 bases from J, with 15 bases in between. The CDR3 extends over 14 amino acids. This chain's CDR3 is CAIRDWEGANEQFF. CDR3 sequence (DNA): TGTGCCATCAGGGATTGGGAGGGGGCCAATGAGCAGTTCTTC.

For the CDR3, the DNA is TGTGCCATCGGGTACACAGATACGCAGTATTTT. This translates into CAIGYTDTQYF. The chain uses TRBV10-3 and TRBJ2-3; D not resolved. This CDR3 spans 11 amino acids. The ends were cut back, 8 bases at V and 2 bases at J, with 5 bases in the middle. Germline values: CDR1 ENHRY, CDR2 SYGVKD.

This rearrangement joins TRBV12-5 to TRBJ2-2; unclear D gene. This CDR3 has 14 amino acids. Trimming shortened V by 1 base and J by 4 bases, and 7 bases separated the two germline ends. Germline CDR1 reads LGHNT; CDR2 reads FRNRAP. The CDR3 sequence is CASGLALPTGELFF. The CDR3 DNA reads as TGTGCTAGTGGTTTGGCTCTACCCACCGGGGAGCTGTTTTTT. The full variable domain, completed using reference TRBV12-5 and TRBJ2-2, is DARVTQTPRHKVTEMGQEVTMRCQPILGHNTVFWYRQTMMQGLELLAYFRNRAPLDDSGMPKDRFSAEMPDATLATLKIQPSEPRDSAVYFCASGLALPTGELFFGEGSRLTVL.

The J gene is TRBJ2-1, the V gene TRBV10-1, with TRBD2 identical over 12 bases. After removal of 2 bases from V and 3 bases from J, the junction contained 8 bases not matched to a gene. Germline V gene lookup returns CDR1 WNHNN and CDR2 SYGVQD (reference sequence). This CDR3 has 18 amino acids. CDR3 loop: CASSEISSGGAIYNEQFF. The CDR3 DNA is TGCGCCAGCAGTGAGATTTCTAGCGGGGGGGCGATCTACAATGAGCAGTTCTTC.

The chain couples TRBV28 to TRBJ1-1; no definite D call. The germline V gene encodes CDR1 MDHEN and CDR2 SYDVKM. Trimming stripped 7 bases from V and 1 base from J, with 13 bases between. The CDR3 extends over 14 amino acids. CDR3 region: CASIGVHENTEAFF. Here the CDR3 DNA reads TGTGCCAGCATAGGTGTTCATGAGAACACTGAAGCTTTCTTT.

This clone was observed a handful of times. V is TRBV5-1 and J is TRBJ1-1, with D possibly matching TRBD1 (6 bases). V was trimmed by 2 bases and J by 0 bases, leaving 17 bases between them. In germline, CDR1 is SGHRS, CDR2 YFSETQ. There are 17 residues in the CDR3. CDR3 protein: CASSFSWTVGMNTEAFF. CDR3 in DNA: TGCGCCAGCAGCTTCTCTTGGACAGTCGGAATGAACACTGAAGCTTTCTTT. Looking up the rest from reference TRBV5-1 and TRBJ1-1 gives the full variable domain: KAGVTQTPRYLIKTRGQQVTLSCSPISGHRSVSWYQQTPGQGLQFLFEYFSETQRNKGNFPGRFSGRQFSNSRSEMNVSTLELGDSALYLCASSFSWTVGMNTEAFFGQGTRLTVV.

The V call is TRBV6-6, the J call TRBJ2-3, with D perhaps given as TRBD1 or TRBD2 (5 bases each). This CDR3 is 13 amino acids long. Trimming left V 5 bases short and J 5 bases short, with 11 bases between. Germline CDR1 MNHNY, CDR2 SVGAGI (reference sequence). The DNA for the CDR3 is TGTGCCAGCAGTCCTACTAGGGGAGATACGCAGTATTTT. Encoded protein: CASSPTRGDTQYF.

J is TRBJ1-1 and V is TRBV4-1, with D tentatively TRBD1 (5 bases). The V gene's germline CDR1 is MGHRA and CDR2 YSYEKL. Trimming took 1 base from V and 4 from J, leaving 19 bases between them. This CDR3 contains 17 residues. CDR3 coding DNA: TGCGCCAGCAGCCAAGGACACGGGGCTAGGTTTAGCACTGAAGCTTTCTTT. Its protein is CASSQGHGARFSTEAFF.

The V and J genes are TRBV6-5 and TRBJ2-5, with D perhaps assigned TRBD1 or TRBD2 (5 bases each). There are 14 residues in the CDR3. V was pared by 2 bases and J by 4 bases, with 11 bases between. Germline CDR1 and CDR2: MNHEY and SVGAGI. The DNA of the CDR3 is TGTGCCAGCAGTTACGAGGGGTTCGGAGAGACCCAGTACTTC. Amino acids: CASSYEGFGETQYF.